The source of this T cell receptor (beta chain) is a study of low-dose radiotherapy and immunotherapy resistance in tumors. Documented time point: after trial treatment. Treatment noted: LDRT plus nivolumab, ipilimumab, low-dose cyclophosphamide and aspirin (RACIN trial). Every donor was treated with nivolumab, ipilimumab, aspirin, low-dose cyclophosphamide and also low-dose radiotherapy. This clonotype was observed many times. Trimming removed 5 bases at V and 2 bases at J, with 9 bases between. This CDR3 is built from 13 residues. Per the germline V gene, CDR1 is SGHTA and CDR2 is FQGTGA. Alpha- and beta-chain coverage of first-strand cDNA came from TRAV- and TRBV-specific primers. Both a constant-region primer and a V-primer adapter served to amplify TCRs across roughly 20 PCR cycles. mRNA that had been isolated underwent amplification through in vitro transcription. TCRdb used MiXCR to reprocess the reads, holding one entry per CDR3 protein. In the table there are nearly 60,000 distinct CDR3 sequences, 20% to 25% of which are singletons.

The source was PBMCs, collected after low-dose radiotherapy plus immunotherapy. This sequence was found in a male donor with prostate cancer. V is TRBV7-3 and J is TRBJ1-2, with TRBD1 as a possible D gene (5 bases). The CDR3: CASSVDRNYGYTF. The CDR3 bases are TGTGCCAGCAGCGTTGACAGAAACTATGGCTACACCTTC. Full variable domain (remainder filled in from reference TRBV7-3 and TRBJ1-2): GAGVSQTPSNKVTEKGKYVELRCDPISGHTALYWYRQSLGQGPEFLIYFQGTGAADDSGLPNDRFFAVRPEGSVSTLKIQRTERGDSAVYLCASSVDRNYGYTFGSGTRLTVV.